The 22 T cell receptor beta chains in this list originate from one sample, sequenced in a study of blood T cell repertoires in COVID-19. Measured with immunoSEQ multiplex PCR; TCRdb has only the in-frame clones, and not every one. The sample lists approximately 270,000 clones, around 82% occurring once. Source material: peripheral blood. All receptors come from a human donor with COVID-19, enrolled during active disease. The donor label of this sample is uncertain.

This clone was counted a single time. The chain uses TRBV9 and TRBJ1-5, with D hard to call. V lost 0 bases and J lost 4, with 8 bases in between. The CDR3 runs 14 residues. Germline CDR1 SGDLS, CDR2 YYNGEE. The CDR3 sequence: CASSVAGQNQPQHF. The CDR3, as DNA: TGTGCCAGCAGCGTAGCTGGCCAGAATCAGCCCCAGCATTTT.

This clone has only one observation. The chain is built from TRBV27 and TRBJ1-4, with D maybe TRBD1 (5 bases). Looked up from germline, CDR1 is MNHEY and CDR2 is SMNVEV (reference sequence). This CDR3 has 15 amino acids. Trimming stripped 4 bases from V and 6 bases from J, with 15 bases between. The CDR3 region is CASSSHGGRHEKLFF. CDR3 bases: TGTGCCAGCAGTTCCCATGGGGGGAGGCATGAAAAACTGTTTTTT.

This clone was counted a few times. The rearrangement links TRBV6-5 to TRBJ1-2; D unresolved. The V gene's germline CDR1 is MNHEY and CDR2 SVGAGI. The CDR3 sequence is 13 residues long. V was pared by 5 bases and J by 8 bases, with 15 bases between. CDR3 bases: TGTGCCAGCAGTCAGACAAGGATCGAGGGCTACACCTTC. This encodes CASSQTRIEGYTF.

This clone was observed a few times. The chain couples TRBV10-1 to TRBJ1-1; a weak D match, TRBD1 (6 bases). CDR1 is WNHNN, CDR2 SYGVQD, per germline (reference sequence). V was shortened by 0 bases and J by 3 bases, with 11 bases between the two germline ends. The CDR3 loop spans 15 amino acids. CDR3: CASSESKGVYTEAFF. CDR3 nucleotides: TGCGCCAGCAGTGAGTCGAAGGGGGTGTACACTGAAGCTTTCTTT.

The chain joins TRBV5-1 to TRBJ2-7; the D gene is possibly TRBD2 (5 bases). Germline CDR1 reads SGHRS; CDR2 reads YFSETQ. Trimming pared 0 bases from V and 6 bases from J, leaving 16 bases between. This CDR3 spans 15 amino acids. CDR3 coding DNA: TGCGCCAGCAGCTTGGCCTTGGCGGGTTCTCGCGAGCAGTACTTC. Translating it yields CASSLALAGSREQYF.

The chain is built from TRBV7-2 and TRBJ1-5; 8 positions agree with TRBD1. This CDR3 comprises 15 residues. Losses at the gene ends were 1 base for V and 7 bases for J; bases not matched to a gene: 6. Germline V gives CDR1 SGHTA, CDR2 FQGNSA. DNA of the CDR3: TGTGCCAGCAGCTTAGTACAGGGGGGCGGGCAGCCCCAGCATTTT. Translation: CASSLVQGGGQPQHF.

J is TRBJ1-2 and V is TRBV3-1 (or the pseudogene TRBV3-2); possible D gene TRBD1, 6 bases. CDR3 length equals 15 residues. Germline-derived CDR1 and CDR2 are LGHDT and YNNKEL (reference sequence). V was shortened by 4 bases and J by 0 bases, with 12 bases between the two germline ends. In DNA, the CDR3 is TGTGCCAGCAGCCGCCTGGACAGACCTAACTATGGCTACACCTTC. As protein: CASSRLDRPNYGYTF.

About this clone itself: The junction and the germline gene differ at one end; a read error may be behind it. This chain uses TRBV7-7 with TRBJ2-1; TRBD2 matches 10 bases. From germline, CDR1 is SSHAT and CDR2 FNYEAQ (reference sequence). The CDR3 covers 15 residues. The CDR3 sequence is CASSPRTSGYNEQFF. In nucleotides, the CDR3 is TGTGCTAGCAGCCCGAGGACTAGCGGCTACAATGAGCAGTTCTTC.

This clone was seen once. The chain employs TRBV28 and TRBJ1-2; D is unclear. Trimming cost V 4 bases and J 2 bases, with 5 bases left between them. Germline CDR1 reads MDHEN; CDR2 reads SYDVKM. The CDR3 consists of 12 residues. The CDR3 reads CASSSLNYGYTF. CDR3 DNA sequence: TGTGCCAGCAGTTCTTTAAACTATGGCTACACCTTC.

The CDR3 spells CASSFRDNEQFF. Here the CDR3 DNA reads TGTGCCAGCAGCTTCAGGGACAATGAGCAGTTCTTC. The chain is built from TRBV11-2 and TRBJ2-1, with a weak D call TRBD1 (5 bases). Germline lookup yields CDR1 SGHAT and CDR2 FQNNGV. V was cut by 3 bases and J by 5 bases, with 5 bases left in between. This CDR3 is built from 12 residues.

This chain uses TRBV5-1 with TRBJ2-1, with 9 bases identical to TRBD2. V was pared by 3 bases and J by 7 bases, with 8 bases of the junction left unmatched. CDR3 length: 15 residues. Germline CDR1 SGHRS, CDR2 YFSETQ. The CDR3, as DNA: TGCGCCAGCAGCTCTGTTGGTAGCGGGAGAAATGAGCAGTTCTTC. It yields the protein CASSSVGSGRNEQFF.

The sample holds one count of this clone. This sequence joins TRBV11-1 and TRBJ2-2; TRBD2 aligns across 9 bases. Trimming cost V 4 bases and J 2 bases; bases outside gene matches: 5. CDR1 and CDR2 from the germline V gene are SGHAT and FQDESV (reference sequence). The CDR3 covers 16 residues. The CDR3 here is CASSSAGGRNTGELFF. The CDR3 coding sequence is TGTGCCAGCAGCTCGGCGGGAGGGAGAAACACCGGGGAGCTGTTTTTT.

The chain uses TRBV30 and TRBJ2-1; 9 nucleotides agree with TRBD2. Germline values: CDR1 GTSNPN, CDR2 SVGIG (reference sequence). V gave up 0 bases and J gave up 7 bases; unmatched junction bases: 10. This CDR3 spans 16 amino acids. The CDR3 protein is CAWSVVTTSGPNEQFF. The CDR3 region has the DNA TGTGCCTGGAGTGTCGTCACGACTAGCGGTCCGAATGAGCAGTTCTTC.

The chain employs TRBV28 and TRBJ1-2, with D perhaps TRBD1 (6 bases). Germline lookup yields CDR1 MDHEN and CDR2 SYDVKM. Trimming removed 6 bases from V and 4 bases from J, with 18 bases in between. This CDR3 contains 15 residues. The CDR3 is CASSPPGRGPYGYTF. CDR3 nucleotide sequence: TGTGCCAGCAGCCCCCCGGGCAGGGGCCCCTATGGCTACACCTTC.

J is TRBJ1-5 and V is TRBV30; maybe TRBD1 (5 bases). The V end lost 2 bases, the J end lost 6 bases, and 14 bases lay between the germline ends. The V gene's germline CDR1 is GTSNPN and CDR2 SVGIG (reference sequence). The CDR3 loop spans 14 amino acids. CDR3 amino acids: CAWSNRPGGQPQHF. CDR3 coding DNA: TGTGCCTGGAGTAACCGACCGGGGGGTCAGCCCCAGCATTTT.

This chain joins TRBV3-1 (or the pseudogene TRBV3-2) and TRBJ2-7; TRBD2 aligns across 11 bases. Per the germline V gene, CDR1 is LGHDT and CDR2 is YNNKEL (reference sequence). With V trimmed by 2 bases and J by 7 bases, 10 bases remained unmatched. The CDR3 runs to 16 residues. CDR3 in DNA: TGTGCCAGCAGCCAACCCTTAGCGGGAGGGCTGGGAGAGCAGTACTTC. This codes for CASSQPLAGGLGEQYF.

The rearrangement joins TRBV19 to TRBJ1-2; 7 bases map to TRBD1. The germline gives CDR1 LNHDA, CDR2 SQIVND (reference sequence). The trim removed 7 bases at V and 0 bases at J, leaving 11 bases unmatched. CDR3 length: 16 amino acids. CDR3 in DNA: TGTGCCAGTATCCGGACAGGAGACTCCCCTAACTATGGCTACACCTTC. It yields the protein CASIRTGDSPNYGYTF.

The chain recombines TRBV6-5 with TRBJ1-5; D is undetermined. Trimming cost V 8 bases and J 3 bases, with 8 bases left between them. The germline V gene has CDR1 MNHEY and CDR2 SVGAGI. This CDR3 spans 12 amino acids. The chain's CDR3 is CASDGDNQPQHF. CDR3 in DNA: TGTGCCAGCGACGGGGACAATCAGCCCCAGCATTTT.

The sample holds a few counts of this clone. The chain uses TRBV7-3 and TRBJ1-2, with TRBD1 matching 8 bases. The CDR3 consists of 13 residues. The germline gives CDR1 SGHTA, CDR2 FQGTGA. Trimming took 4 bases from V and 8 from J; bases not matched to a gene: 6. The chain's CDR3 is CASSSTGVGGYTF. The CDR3 nucleotides are TGTGCCAGCAGCTCGACAGGGGTGGGAGGCTACACCTTC.

This clone has just a few counts. This sequence joins TRBV21-1 and TRBJ2-3; the listed D gene, TRBD1, was not tested against the DNA. TRBV21-1 is classified as a pseudogene. The CDR3 is 16 amino acids. CDR3 coding DNA: TGTGCCAGCAGCAACCGGCCGGACAGGGGGCAAGATACGCAGTATTTT. This gives the protein CASSNRPDRGQDTQYF.

This clone has just a few counts. The rearrangement uses TRBV27 and TRBJ1-5, with D maybe TRBD1 (6 bases). This CDR3 has 15 amino acids. Per germline, CDR1 MNHEY and CDR2 SMNVEV (reference sequence). V lost 4 bases to trimming and J lost 3 bases, with 13 bases between them. The CDR3 protein is CASSSWTANNQPQHF. CDR3 DNA: TGTGCCAGCAGTTCCTGGACAGCGAACAATCAGCCCCAGCATTTT.

The gene calls are TRBV19 and TRBJ1-5, with D possibly being TRBD1 (6 bases). Trimming removed 2 bases at V and 3 bases at J, with 8 bases between. CDR3 length equals 14 residues. The germline V gene has CDR1 LNHDA and CDR2 SQIVND (reference sequence). In DNA, the CDR3 is TGTGCCAGTAGTATACACAGGGACAATCAGCCCCAGCATTTT. Translation: CASSIHRDNQPQHF.